A single sample gave rise to the 5 T cell receptor beta chains below, sequenced in a study of technical replicates of blood from a handful of donors. Generated by immunoSEQ multiplex PCR, the TCRdb table keeps only in-frame clones and is missing some. The sample yields about 9,400 clones, roughly 91% seen once. The sample comprised PBMCs. These receptors came from a human donor in good health.

The V call is TRBV13, the J call TRBJ2-2; possible D gene TRBD2, 7 bases. Germline V gene lookup returns CDR1 PRHDT and CDR2 FYEKMQ (reference sequence). Trimming removed 6 bases from V and 4 bases from J, with 15 bases in between. The CDR3 spans 15 residues. The CDR3 DNA sequence: TGTGCCAGCAGTGTGGCGGGGGCCTTCACCGGGGAGCTGTTTTTT. This gives the protein CASSVAGAFTGELFF. The full variable domain, its missing parts supplied by reference TRBV13 and TRBJ2-2, is AAGVIQSPRHLIKEKRETATLKCYPIPRHDTVYWYQQGPGQDPQFLISFYEKMQSDKGSIPDRFSAQQFSDYHSELNMSSLELGDSALYFCASSVAGAFTGELFFGEGSRLTVL.

This chain connects TRBV7-9 to TRBJ2-6, with D tentatively TRBD1 (6 bases). The V gene lost 5 bases and the J gene lost 2 bases, with 10 bases spanning the gap. The CDR3 sequence is 15 residues long. CDR1 and CDR2 from the germline V gene are SEHNR and FQNEAQ (reference sequence). DNA for the CDR3: TGTGCCAGCAGCCCGTCAGGGGCTGGGGCCAACGTCCTGACTTTC. Encoded protein: CASSPSGAGANVLTF.

The genes are TRBV2 and TRBJ2-5, with D perhaps TRBD1 (7 bases). The CDR3 consists of 13 residues. Trimming stripped 11 bases from V and 5 bases from J, with 18 bases between. Germline assignment: CDR1 SNHLY and CDR2 FYNNEI. The CDR3 region is CACRGRGRETQYF. CDR3 bases: TGTGCCTGCCGAGGCAGGGGGAGGGAGACCCAGTACTTC.

The rearrangement uses TRBV27 and TRBJ2-1, with 11 bases matching TRBD2. Trimming removed 4 bases from V and 10 bases from J; junction bases left unmatched: 9. CDR1 MNHEY and CDR2 SMNVEV come from the germline V gene (reference sequence). The length of the CDR3 is 15 residues. The DNA of the CDR3 is TGTGCCAGCAGTTGGCCCTCTAGCGGGAGGCACGAGCAGTTCTTC. This sequence encodes CASSWPSSGRHEQFF.

The chain couples TRBV27 to TRBJ2-7; 11 nucleotides align to TRBD2. In germline, CDR1 is MNHEY, CDR2 SMNVEV (reference sequence). The CDR3 runs to 14 residues. With 8 bases clipped from V and 4 bases from J, the junction kept 7 bases outside the gene matches. The CDR3 loop is CASGRLAGRYEQYF. CDR3 bases: TGTGCCAGCGGAAGACTAGCGGGACGTTACGAGCAGTACTTC.